The 24 T cell receptor beta chains listed next were all sequenced from one sample in a study of CD8 T cells in ankylosing spondylitis. TCRdb independently ran MiXCR on the 5' RACE reads; one entry per CDR3 protein. The repertoire holds roughly 120,000 distinct CDR3 sequences, with approximately 14% as singletons. The specimen was blood, either unsorted or a sorted T cell fraction (not recorded which). The receptors shown here come from a female donor with ankylosing spondylitis or in good health (not recorded which).

This clonotype came up many times. This chain connects TRBV5-1 to TRBJ2-3; no firm D call. Germline assignment: CDR1 SGHRS and CDR2 YFSETQ. The CDR3 is 13 residues long. Trimming took 3 bases from V and 6 from J, leaving 11 bases between them. The CDR3 DNA is TGCGCCAGCAGCTCCCCGGGTGTGGATACGCAGTATTTT. Its protein product is CASSSPGVDTQYF.

This chain links TRBV5-5 with TRBJ2-5, with TRBD2 matching over 10 bases. The CDR3 covers 16 residues. V gave up 0 bases and J gave up 1 base; unmatched junction bases: 3. Germline-derived CDR1 and CDR2 are SGHKS and YYEKEE (reference sequence). The CDR3 region is CASSLVSGGPQETQYF. The DNA for the CDR3 is TGTGCCAGCAGCTTGGTTAGCGGGGGGCCCCAAGAGACCCAGTACTTC.

The sample holds many counts of this clonotype. The chain couples TRBV25-1 to TRBJ2-1; no definite D call. Germline CDR1 reads MGHDK; CDR2 reads SYGVNS. The ends were cut back, 3 bases at V and 10 bases at J, with 7 bases in the middle. The CDR3 spans 11 residues. CDR3 sequence reads: CASSDSREQFF. The CDR3 nucleotides are TGTGCCAGCAGTGACTCTCGGGAGCAGTTCTTC. The full variable domain, with the rest looked up from reference TRBV25-1 and TRBJ2-1, is EADIYQTPRYLVIGTGKKITLECSQTMGHDKMYWYQQDPGMELHLIHYSYGVNSTEKGDLSSESTVSRIRTEHFPLTLESARPSHTSQYLCASSDSREQFFGPGTRLTVL.

This clonotype was recorded many times. This sequence joins TRBV2 and TRBJ1-5; 11 bases are shared with TRBD1. This CDR3 is built from 15 residues. Germline V gene lookup returns CDR1 SNHLY and CDR2 FYNNEI. Trimming at V came to 6 bases and at J to 7 bases, leaving 8 bases not matched to a gene. Written as DNA, the CDR3 is TGTGCCAGCAGGGGAGGACAGGGGGCATGGCAGCCCCAGCATTTT. This encodes CASRGGQGAWQPQHF.

This clonotype was recorded many times. The V gene is TRBV20-1, the J gene TRBJ2-2; perhaps TRBD2 as D (5 bases). The V and J ends lost 3 bases and 1 base respectively, with 15 bases between them. The CDR3 has 16 amino acids. CDR1 and CDR2 (germline): DFQATT, SNEGSKA (reference sequence). CDR3 coding DNA: TGCAGTGCTAGTGTGCCGGGGTTTGGGAACACCGGGGAGCTGTTTTTT. Translated, it gives CSASVPGFGNTGELFF.

Many counts were recorded for this clonotype. This rearrangement joins TRBV5-1 to TRBJ2-3, with a possible D match to TRBD1 (6 bases). CDR1 SGHRS and CDR2 YFSETQ come from the germline V gene. V dropped 3 bases and J dropped 3 bases, with 11 bases sitting between them. The CDR3 loop spans 14 amino acids. The CDR3 region is CASSSTGRTDTQYF. CDR3 DNA sequence: TGCGCCAGCAGCTCAACAGGGCGTACAGATACGCAGTATTTT. Complete variable domain (other parts from reference TRBV5-1 and TRBJ2-3): KAGVTQTPRYLIKTRGQQVTLSCSPISGHRSVSWYQQTPGQGLQFLFEYFSETQRNKGNFPGRFSGRQFSNSRSEMNVSTLELGDSALYLCASSSTGRTDTQYFGPGTRLTVL.

Comment on this clonotype: This may come from a read error, since a much larger clone is one base off. V gene TRBV20-1 combines with J gene TRBJ1-4; 7 bases align to TRBD1. The germline gives CDR1 DFQATT, CDR2 SNEGSKA (reference sequence). V shed 5 bases and J 5 bases; nucleotides not matched to a gene: 5. The length of the CDR3 is 13 residues. This chain's CDR3 is CSASGTVNEKLFF. DNA for the CDR3: TGCAGTGCTTCCGGGACAGTAAATGAAAAACTGTTTTTT.

V is TRBV12-3 or TRBV12-4 and J is TRBJ1-6; D perhaps matches TRBD1 (5 bases). V was clipped by 3 bases and J by 9 bases, with 12 bases between them. The CDR3 spans 14 residues. The CDR3 region has the DNA TGTGCCAGCAGTTTGGGGGGTTTTTCTTCACCCCTCCACTTT. Translating it yields CASSLGGFSSPLHF.

The rearrangement links TRBV5-4 to TRBJ2-7; D ambiguous. The V end lost 6 bases, the J end lost 2 bases, and 15 bases lay between the germline ends. CDR1 is SGHNT and CDR2 is YYREEE in the germline V gene (reference sequence). The CDR3 loop spans 14 amino acids. The CDR3: CASNDVGKPYEQYF. For the CDR3, the DNA is TGTGCCAGCAATGACGTGGGAAAACCCTACGAGCAGTACTTC.

This clonotype was detected ten times or more. The chain couples TRBV12-3 or TRBV12-4 to TRBJ2-7; TRBD2 is a possible D gene (6 bases). The CDR3 extends over 13 amino acids. The V and J ends lost 1 base and 6 bases respectively, with 10 bases between them. The CDR3 is CASSLGQGGEQYF. Here the CDR3 DNA reads TGTGCCAGCAGTTTAGGGCAGGGAGGCGAGCAGTACTTC.

In its sample, this clonotype was seen many times. CDR3 nucleotide sequence: TGCAGTGCGGGGGGTAGGGGCGACTATGGCTACACCTTC. It yields the protein CSAGGRGDYGYTF. V usage is TRBV20-1 and J usage is TRBJ1-2, with TRBD1 as a possible D gene (5 bases). Germline CDR1 DFQATT, CDR2 SNEGSKA (reference sequence). V lost 6 bases and J lost 3, with 14 bases in between. The CDR3 sequence is 13 residues long.

The table lists this clonotype with many counts. The chain couples TRBV20-1 to TRBJ1-1; D is undetermined. The V gene lost 6 bases and the J gene lost 0 bases, with 8 bases spanning the gap. The length of the CDR3 is 12 residues. CDR1 and CDR2 from the germline V gene are DFQATT and SNEGSKA (reference sequence). CDR3 in DNA: TGCAGTGCCCCGATGCTGAACACTGAAGCTTTCTTT. Amino acids: CSAPMLNTEAFF.

The chain has TRBV12-3 or TRBV12-4 and TRBJ2-1, with 10 nucleotides matching TRBD1. With V trimmed by 6 bases and J by 6 bases, 11 bases remained unmatched. The CDR3 is 16 residues long. This chain's CDR3 is CASSAGTGDYGNEQFF. Written as DNA, the CDR3 is TGTGCCAGCAGCGCAGGGACAGGGGATTATGGCAATGAGCAGTTCTTC.

In this sample, this clonotype turned up many times. The J gene is TRBJ2-3, the V gene TRBV29-1, with D perhaps TRBD1 (5 bases). Between the trimmed V and J ends, which lost 4 bases and 4 bases, there was a span of 9 bases. The germline V gene encodes CDR1 SQVTM and CDR2 ANQGSEA. This CDR3 comprises 12 residues. CDR3 sequence reads: CSVGLGADTQYF. The DNA of the CDR3 is TGCAGCGTTGGTTTAGGGGCAGATACGCAGTATTTT.

The V call is TRBV19, the J call TRBJ1-5; TRBD1 matches 7 bases. The CDR3 extends over 20 amino acids. Germline CDR1 is LNHDA and CDR2 is SQIVND (reference sequence). V trimming: 7 bases; J trimming: 3 bases; junction bases outside the gene matches: 24. CDR3 coding DNA: TGTGCCAGTATAAGGTCCGCAACTACAGGGGCGAGGGGGCCCAATCAGCCCCAGCATTTT. Translation gives CASIRSATTGARGPNQPQHF.

This clonotype has just a few counts. This chain connects TRBV9 to TRBJ1-3; the D gene is possibly TRBD1 (6 bases). The length of the CDR3 is 15 residues. V lost 4 bases and J lost 1, with 12 bases in between. Germline V gene data show CDR1 as SGDLS and CDR2 as YYNGEE. As DNA, the CDR3 is TGTGCCAGCAGCATTACACAGGGTTCTGGAAACACCATATATTTT. This encodes CASSITQGSGNTIYF.

This clonotype was found many times. The chain carries TRBV6-1 and TRBJ2-2; no reliable D call. Trimming shortened V by 6 bases and J by 7 bases, and 15 bases separated the two germline ends. From germline, CDR1 is MNHNS and CDR2 SASEGT. The CDR3 covers 14 residues. The CDR3 nucleotides are TGTGCCAGCAGGACCTCCAGTTCGGGCGGGGAGCTGTTTTTT. Its translation: CASRTSSSGGELFF.

This clonotype was recorded many times. This rearrangement joins TRBV18 to TRBJ2-1, with D possibly TRBD1 on 6 matching bases. Germline values: CDR1 KGHSH, CDR2 LQKENI. The CDR3 extends over 15 amino acids. Trimming took off 3 bases at V and 6 bases at J, with 15 bases between the two ends. The CDR3 sequence: CASSPGAGEFNEQFF. The CDR3 bases are TGTGCCAGCTCACCCGGAGCAGGGGAATTCAATGAGCAGTTCTTC.

This sequence joins TRBV2 and TRBJ2-7; D unclear. Deletions cut 7 bases from V and 0 bases from J, with 13 bases between. The CDR3 sequence is 14 residues long. The germline CDR1 and CDR2 sequences are SNHLY and FYNNEI. The CDR3 coding sequence is TGTGCCAGCAAACCGACGGTTAACTCCTACGAGCAGTACTTC. It codes for CASKPTVNSYEQYF.

This clonotype was counted many times. The CDR3 sequence: CASSTFGPNQPQHF. Here the CDR3 DNA reads TGTGCCAGCAGTACCTTCGGTCCAAACCAACCCCAGCATTTT. This chain connects TRBV6-1 to TRBJ1-5; D is unclear. The germline gives CDR1 MNHNS, CDR2 SASEGT. V lost 5 bases and J lost 10, with 18 bases in between. CDR3 length: 14 residues.

This clonotype came up many times. The chain couples TRBV7-8 to TRBJ2-3; 8 nucleotides line up with TRBD1. Germline assignment: CDR1 SGHVS and CDR2 FQNEAQ. This CDR3 spans 16 amino acids. The J segment lost 0 bases and the V segment lost 4 bases, leaving 6 bases of the junction unmatched. Here the CDR3 reads CASSSSGGLSTDTQYF. CDR3 nucleotide sequence: TGTGCCAGCAGCTCCTCAGGGGGCCTTAGCACAGATACGCAGTATTTT.

The chain employs TRBV10-3 and TRBJ2-2; D gene uncertain. With 7 bases removed from V and 1 base from J, the gap between germline ends came to 4 bases. Per the germline V gene, CDR1 is ENHRY and CDR2 is SYGVKD. CDR3 length: 12 amino acids. The CDR3 DNA sequence: TGTGCCATCATGGGGAACACCGGGGAGCTGTTTTTT. It encodes CAIMGNTGELFF.

The chain joins TRBV5-1 to TRBJ2-2; D perhaps matches TRBD2 (5 bases). The V gene's germline CDR1 is SGHRS and CDR2 YFSETQ. V gave up 3 bases and J gave up 4 bases, with 16 bases separating them. The CDR3 runs to 16 residues. The CDR3 here is CASSSFVAGRTGELFF. The CDR3 DNA follows: TGCGCCAGCAGCTCCTTCGTGGCGGGCCGCACCGGGGAGCTGTTTTTT.

This clonotype was recorded at least ten times. The chain recombines TRBV7-6 with TRBJ2-7; D gene ambiguous. The V gene's germline CDR1 is SGHVS and CDR2 FNYEAQ. V was trimmed by 4 bases and J by 6 bases, leaving 13 bases between them. The length of the CDR3 is 13 residues. The CDR3 here is CASSSNPSSEQYF. As DNA, the CDR3 is TGTGCCAGCAGCTCCAACCCCTCGAGCGAGCAGTACTTC.